Each of the 18 T cell receptor beta chains below was sequenced from the same sample in a study of T-cell reconstitution after alpha-beta-depleted transplantation in children. Construction of the TCRbeta library involved unique molecular identifiers. TCRdb independently ran MiXCR on the PCR reads; one entry per CDR3 protein. Of fewer than 500,000 distinct CDR3 sequences in the sample, approximately 41% were seen once. The specimen comprised PBMCs, sampled before TCRalphabeta/CD19-depleted stem cell transplant. Source of these receptors: a girl aged 2-10 years with aplastic anemia, due to receive a stem cell transplant.

This clonotype has only a few counts. This chain joins TRBV5-1 and TRBJ2-4; 13 bases match TRBD2. The CDR3 is made up of 15 amino acids. Unmatched junction bases numbered 3, after V lost 3 bases and J lost 6 bases. CDR1 SGHRS and CDR2 YFSETQ come from the germline V gene. CDR3 DNA: TGCGCCAGCAGCTGGACTAGCGGGGGAGGAAACATTCAGTACTTC. Translating it yields CASSWTSGGGNIQYF.

This clonotype was detected many times. The CDR3 is CATSDPPREDEQFF. The CDR3 DNA reads TGTGCCACCAGCGACCCCCCCCGGGAGGATGAGCAGTTCTTC. V is TRBV15 and J is TRBJ2-1; 7 bases are a match to TRBD2. Germline V gene lookup returns CDR1 LNHNV and CDR2 YYDKDF (reference sequence). This CDR3 is built from 14 residues. V gave up 5 bases and J gave up 8 bases; unmatched junction bases: 9.

This rearrangement joins TRBV29-1 to TRBJ2-7; D may be TRBD1 (6 bases). Trimming cost V 4 bases and J 2 bases, with 12 bases left between them. The CDR3 has 13 amino acids. Germline V lookup: CDR1 SQVTM, CDR2 ANQGSEA. The CDR3, as DNA: TGCAGCGTTGGGGGACACGCTCCCTACGAGCAGTACTTC. Its protein is CSVGGHAPYEQYF.

The V gene is TRBV6-5, the J gene TRBJ2-7; 7 nucleotides match TRBD2. This CDR3 comprises 15 residues. V was clipped by 2 bases and J by 2 bases; unmatched bases: 6. Germline loops: CDR1 MNHEY, CDR2 SVGAGI. The CDR3 loop reads CASSYGTIKPYEQYF. CDR3 in DNA: TGTGCCAGCAGTTACGGGACTATTAAACCCTACGAGCAGTACTTC.

V usage is TRBV30 and J usage is TRBJ2-1; possible D gene TRBD2, 6 bases. Trimming shortened V by 3 bases and J by 0 bases, and 15 bases separated the two germline ends. Germline V gene data show CDR1 as GTSNPN and CDR2 as SVGIG (reference sequence). The CDR3 sequence is 16 residues long. The CDR3 DNA is TGTGCCTGGAGCCATCCGACTAGTAGCTCCTACAATGAGCAGTTCTTC. Its translation is CAWSHPTSSSYNEQFF. The entire variable domain, with the rest obtained from reference TRBV30 and TRBJ2-1, is as follows: SQTIHQWPATLVQPVGSPLSLECTVEGTSNPNLYWYRQAAGRGLQLLFYSVGIGQISSEVPQNLSASRPQDRQFILSSKKLLLSDSGFYLCAWSHPTSSSYNEQFFGPGTRLTVL.

The V gene is TRBV6-2 or TRBV6-3, the J gene TRBJ2-3, with D tentatively TRBD2 (5 bases). V was shortened by 3 bases and J by 3 bases, with 10 bases between the two germline ends. CDR3 length equals 14 residues. Germline-derived CDR1 and CDR2 are MNHEY and SVGEGT. The CDR3 loop is CASSYLGETDTQYF. The CDR3 nucleotides read TGTGCCAGCAGTTATCTTGGGGAGACAGATACGCAGTATTTT.

The gene calls are TRBV28 and TRBJ2-7; TRBD1 aligns across 9 bases. V lost 1 base to trimming and J lost 6 bases; unmatched junction nucleotides: 4. The CDR3 covers 14 residues. Germline V gene data show CDR1 as MDHEN and CDR2 as SYDVKM. The CDR3 protein is CASSLYRGLFEQYF. In DNA form, the CDR3 reads TGTGCCAGCAGTTTATACAGGGGGCTTTTCGAGCAGTACTTC.

This clonotype appeared many times. The rearrangement uses TRBV2 and TRBJ2-7, with D possibly TRBD2 on 6 matching bases. Matching the DNA end better, TRBJ2-1 makes the J call doubtful. Germline values: CDR1 SNHLY, CDR2 FYNNEI. The CDR3 is 15 amino acids. CDR3 coding DNA: TGTGCCAGCACCCCGGACTATCCCAGCTCCTACGAGCAGTTCTTC. This translates into CASTPDYPSSYEQFF.

This clonotype has ten or more counts. The rearrangement joins TRBV4-2 to TRBJ2-7; D is unresolved. This CDR3 spans 16 amino acids. Germline V gene lookup returns CDR1 LGHNA and CDR2 YNFKEQ. V was trimmed by 0 bases and J by 0 bases, leaving 12 bases between them. Here the CDR3 reads CASSQDEGSFSYEQYF. CDR3 DNA sequence: TGTGCCAGCAGCCAAGATGAAGGAAGTTTCTCCTACGAGCAGTACTTC.

This chain connects TRBV6-5 to TRBJ2-7; 9 positions agree with TRBD1. The CDR3 spans 15 residues. Germline CDR1 is MNHEY and CDR2 is SVGAGI. Germline trimming cut 2 bases from V and 2 bases from J; bases unmatched to any gene: 4. The CDR3 DNA follows: TGTGCCAGCAGTTACCCGGGACAGGGAGCCTACGAGCAGTACTTC. It translates to CASSYPGQGAYEQYF.

This chain links TRBV5-6 with TRBJ2-1, with unresolved D. Germline loops: CDR1 SGHDT, CDR2 YYEEEE. The CDR3 contains 15 residues. Trimming shortened V by 1 base and J by 3 bases, and 11 bases separated the two germline ends. In DNA form, the CDR3 reads TGTGCCAGCAGCTTGTCAGGTCTGGTCTACAATGAGCAGTTCTTC. Amino acid sequence: CASSLSGLVYNEQFF.

V is TRBV6-2 or TRBV6-3 and J is TRBJ2-1; 8 bases match TRBD2. This CDR3 region has 17 residues. Trimming removed 0 bases from V and 7 bases from J; junction bases left unmatched: 11. Germline V lookup: CDR1 MNHEY, CDR2 SVGEGT. The chain's CDR3 is CASSYSSNGRAGNEQFF. As DNA, the CDR3 is TGTGCCAGCAGTTACTCGAGTAACGGGAGGGCCGGGAATGAGCAGTTCTTC.

The rearrangement uses TRBV27 and TRBJ2-1; TRBD2 matches at 12 bases. Trimming removed 5 bases from V and 7 bases from J; junction bases left unmatched: 6. The CDR3 sequence is 15 residues long. Germline V lookup: CDR1 MNHEY, CDR2 SMNVEV (reference sequence). The CDR3 bases are TGTGCCAGCAGTCCCGGACTAGCGGGAAGGAATGAGCAGTTCTTC. Its protein is CASSPGLAGRNEQFF.

This chain links TRBV20-1 with TRBJ2-5, with TRBD1 identical over 9 bases. CDR3 size: 14 residues. The V segment lost 1 base and the J segment 5 bases; nucleotides outside the gene matches: 5. Germline CDR1 DFQATT, CDR2 SNEGSKA (reference sequence). The DNA for the CDR3 is TGCAGTGCTAGAGGAGAAGACAGGGGGGAGACCCAGTACTTC. Translation: CSARGEDRGETQYF.

The CDR3 sequence is CASSLGRGSTKDEKLFF. The CDR3 DNA reads TGCGCCAGCAGCTTGGGCAGGGGGTCAACGAAGGATGAAAAACTGTTTTTT. The V gene is TRBV5-1, the J gene TRBJ1-4; 7 bases are a match to TRBD1. This CDR3 has 17 amino acids. V shed 0 bases and J 6 bases; nucleotides not matched to a gene: 11. Looked up from germline, CDR1 is SGHRS and CDR2 is YFSETQ.

As DNA, the CDR3 is TGCGCCAGCAGCCAAGATCGGAGGGGAGGGGGCTACACCTTC. It is translated as CASSQDRRGGGYTF. The chain is built from TRBV4-1 and TRBJ1-2, with D possibly TRBD1 on 5 matching bases. CDR1 MGHRA and CDR2 YSYEKL come from the germline V gene. The V gene lost 0 bases and the J gene lost 8 bases, with 13 bases spanning the gap. The CDR3 has 14 amino acids.

This chain joins TRBV5-1 and TRBJ2-3; TRBD2 matches 9 bases. The CDR3 is 16 residues long. J was trimmed by 0 bases and V by 0 bases; bases with no gene match: 2. Germline CDR1 is SGHRS and CDR2 is YFSETQ. The CDR3 protein is CASSLDLAGSTDTQYF. The CDR3 nucleotides read TGCGCCAGCAGCTTGGACCTAGCGGGGAGCACAGATACGCAGTATTTT.

This chain uses TRBV15 with TRBJ2-1; 12 positions match TRBD2. Trimming took 9 bases from V and 4 from J; bases not matched to a gene: 4. There are 14 residues in the CDR3. Germline loops: CDR1 LNHNV, CDR2 YYDKDF (reference sequence). For the CDR3, the DNA is TGTGCCACTCGACTAGCGGGAGAATACAATGAGCAGTTCTTC. Its translation: CATRLAGEYNEQFF.